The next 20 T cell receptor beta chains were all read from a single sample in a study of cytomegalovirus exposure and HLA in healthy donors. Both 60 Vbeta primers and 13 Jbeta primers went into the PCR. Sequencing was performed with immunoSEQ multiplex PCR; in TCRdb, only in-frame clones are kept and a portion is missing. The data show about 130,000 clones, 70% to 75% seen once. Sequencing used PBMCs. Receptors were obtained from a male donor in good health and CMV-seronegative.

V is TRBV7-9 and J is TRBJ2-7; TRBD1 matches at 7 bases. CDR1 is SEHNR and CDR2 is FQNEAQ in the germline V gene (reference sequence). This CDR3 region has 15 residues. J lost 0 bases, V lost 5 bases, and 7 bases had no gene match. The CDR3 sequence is CASSLNRGSSYEQYF. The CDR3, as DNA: TGTGCCAGCAGCCTTAACAGGGGTTCCTCCTACGAGCAGTACTTC.

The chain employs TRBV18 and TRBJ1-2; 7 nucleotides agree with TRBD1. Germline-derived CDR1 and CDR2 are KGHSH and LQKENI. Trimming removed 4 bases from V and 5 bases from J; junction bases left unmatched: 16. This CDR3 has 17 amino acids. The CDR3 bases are TGTGCCAGCTCACGACAGGGCCCCCCCATGACTGGATATGGCTACACCTTC. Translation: CASSRQGPPMTGYGYTF.

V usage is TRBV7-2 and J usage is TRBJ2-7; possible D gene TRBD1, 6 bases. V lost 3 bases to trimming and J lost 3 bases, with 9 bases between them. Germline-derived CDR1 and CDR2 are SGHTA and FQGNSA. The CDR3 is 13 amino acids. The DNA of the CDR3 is TGTGCCAGCAGCTTCCGGACAGTCTACGAGCAGTACTTC. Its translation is CASSFRTVYEQYF.

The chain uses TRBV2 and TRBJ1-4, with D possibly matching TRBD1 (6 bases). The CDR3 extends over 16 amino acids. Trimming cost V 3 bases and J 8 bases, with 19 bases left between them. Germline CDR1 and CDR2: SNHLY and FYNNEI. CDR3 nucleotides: TGTGCCAGCAGTGATCCAGGGGCCATAAACAAAGAAAAACTGTTTTTT. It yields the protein CASSDPGAINKEKLFF.

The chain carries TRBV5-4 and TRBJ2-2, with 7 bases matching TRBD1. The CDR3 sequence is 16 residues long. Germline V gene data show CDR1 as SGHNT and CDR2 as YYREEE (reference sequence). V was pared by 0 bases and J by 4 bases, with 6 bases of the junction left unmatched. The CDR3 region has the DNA TGTGCCAGCAGCTTGGAAGGGACAGTAGTCACCGGGGAGCTGTTTTTT. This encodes CASSLEGTVVTGELFF.

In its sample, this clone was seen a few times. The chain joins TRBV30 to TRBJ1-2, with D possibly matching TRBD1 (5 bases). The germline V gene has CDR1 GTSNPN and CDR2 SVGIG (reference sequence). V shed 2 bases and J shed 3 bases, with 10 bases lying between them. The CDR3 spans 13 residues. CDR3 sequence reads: CAWSRGLYYGYTF. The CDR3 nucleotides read TGTGCCTGGAGTAGGGGATTGTACTATGGCTACACCTTC.

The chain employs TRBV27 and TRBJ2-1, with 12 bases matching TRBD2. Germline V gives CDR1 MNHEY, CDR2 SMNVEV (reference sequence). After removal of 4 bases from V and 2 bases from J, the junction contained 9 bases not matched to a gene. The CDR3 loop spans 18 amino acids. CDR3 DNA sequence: TGTGCCAGCAGTTCCCCGGGACTAGCGGGCCCCACCTACAATGAGCAGTTCTTC. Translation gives CASSSPGLAGPTYNEQFF.

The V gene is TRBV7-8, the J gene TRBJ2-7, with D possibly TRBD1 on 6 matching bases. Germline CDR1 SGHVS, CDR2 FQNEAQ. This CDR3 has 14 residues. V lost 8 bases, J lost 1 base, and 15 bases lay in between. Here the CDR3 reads CASGSWTDSYEQYF. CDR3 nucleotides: TGTGCCAGCGGAAGTTGGACAGATTCCTACGAGCAGTACTTC. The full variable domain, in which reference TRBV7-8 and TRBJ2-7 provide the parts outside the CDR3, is GAGVSQSPRYKVAKRGQDVALRCDPISGHVSLFWYQQALGQGPEFLTYFQNEAQLDKSGLPSDRFFAERPEGSVSTLKIQRTQQEDSAVYLCASGSWTDSYEQYFGPGTRLTVT.

The CDR3 sequence: CASSDPVDRSTDTQYF. CDR3 nucleotides: TGTGCCAGCAGTGACCCTGTGGACAGAAGCACAGATACGCAGTATTTT. The chain links TRBV2 to TRBJ2-3, with D possibly matching TRBD1 (6 bases). Trimming cost V 3 bases and J 0 bases, with 13 bases left between them. The CDR3 consists of 16 residues. Germline CDR1 reads SNHLY; CDR2 reads FYNNEI.

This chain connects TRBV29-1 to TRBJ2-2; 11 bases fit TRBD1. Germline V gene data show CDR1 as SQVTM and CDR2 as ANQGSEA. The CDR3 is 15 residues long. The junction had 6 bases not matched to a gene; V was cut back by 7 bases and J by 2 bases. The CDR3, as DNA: TGCAGCGCCCAAGGGACAGGGGGTAACACCGGGGAGCTGTTTTTT. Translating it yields CSAQGTGGNTGELFF.

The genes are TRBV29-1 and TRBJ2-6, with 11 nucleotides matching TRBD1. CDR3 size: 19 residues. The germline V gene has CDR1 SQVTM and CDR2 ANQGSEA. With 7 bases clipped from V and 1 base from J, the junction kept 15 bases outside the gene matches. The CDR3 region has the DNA TGCAGCGCATCCTCCGGGACAGGGGGGTTTGGGTCTGGGGCCAACGTCCTGACTTTC. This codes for CSASSGTGGFGSGANVLTF.

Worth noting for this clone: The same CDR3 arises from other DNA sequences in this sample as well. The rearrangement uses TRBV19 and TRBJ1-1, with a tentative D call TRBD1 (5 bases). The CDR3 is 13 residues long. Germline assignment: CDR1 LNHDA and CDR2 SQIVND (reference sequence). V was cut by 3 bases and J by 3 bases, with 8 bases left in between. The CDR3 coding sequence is TGTGCCAGTAGTATCGACAGATACACTGAAGCTTTCTTT. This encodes CASSIDRYTEAFF.

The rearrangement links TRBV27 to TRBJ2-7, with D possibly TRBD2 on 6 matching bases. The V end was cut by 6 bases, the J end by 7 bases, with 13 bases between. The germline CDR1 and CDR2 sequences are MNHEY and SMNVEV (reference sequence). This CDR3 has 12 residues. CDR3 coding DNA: TGTGCCAGCAGCGAACCCGGAGGGGAGCAGTACTTC. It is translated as CASSEPGGEQYF.

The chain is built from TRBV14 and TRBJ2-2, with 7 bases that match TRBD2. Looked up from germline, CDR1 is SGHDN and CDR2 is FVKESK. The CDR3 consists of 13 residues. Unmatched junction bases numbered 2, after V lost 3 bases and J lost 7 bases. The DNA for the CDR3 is TGTGCCAGCAGCCAGGCGGGGGTCGGGGAGCTGTTTTTT. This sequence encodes CASSQAGVGELFF. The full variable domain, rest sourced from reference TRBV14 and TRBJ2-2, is EAGVTQFPSHSVIEKGQTVTLRCDPISGHDNLYWYRRVMGKEIKFLLHFVKESKQDESGMPNNRFLAERTGGTYSTLKVQPAELEDSGVYFCASSQAGVGELFFGEGSRLTVL.

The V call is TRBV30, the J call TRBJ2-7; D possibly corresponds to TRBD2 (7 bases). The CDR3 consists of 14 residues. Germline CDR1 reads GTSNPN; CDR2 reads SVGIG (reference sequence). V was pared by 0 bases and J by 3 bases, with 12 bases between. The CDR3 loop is CAWSVGGQRYEQYF. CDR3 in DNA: TGTGCCTGGAGTGTCGGGGGGCAACGCTACGAGCAGTACTTC.

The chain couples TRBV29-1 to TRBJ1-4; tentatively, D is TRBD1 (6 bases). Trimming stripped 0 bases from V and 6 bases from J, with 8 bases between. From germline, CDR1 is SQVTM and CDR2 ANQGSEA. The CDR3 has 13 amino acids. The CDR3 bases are TGCAGCGTTGAAGAGGGGGCAGATGAAAAACTGTTTTTT. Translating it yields CSVEEGADEKLFF. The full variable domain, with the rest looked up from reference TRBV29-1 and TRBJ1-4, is SAVISQKPSRDICQRGTSLTIQCQVDSQVTMMFWYRQQPGQSLTLIATANQGSEATYESGFVIDKFPISRPNLTFSTLTVSNMSPEDSSIYLCSVEEGADEKLFFGSGTQLSVL.

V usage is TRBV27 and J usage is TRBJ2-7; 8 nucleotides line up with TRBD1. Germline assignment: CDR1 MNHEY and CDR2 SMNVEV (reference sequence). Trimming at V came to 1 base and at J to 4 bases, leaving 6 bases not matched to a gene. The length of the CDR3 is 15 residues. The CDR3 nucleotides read TGTGCCAGCAGTTTATTCCAGGGGGCAAAGTACGAGCAGTACTTC. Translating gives CASSLFQGAKYEQYF.

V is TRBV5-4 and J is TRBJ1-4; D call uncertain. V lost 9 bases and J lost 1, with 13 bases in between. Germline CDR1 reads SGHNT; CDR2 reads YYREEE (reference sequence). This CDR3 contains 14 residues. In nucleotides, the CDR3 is TGTGCCATGGCCGTCGGAGGAACTAATGAAAAACTGTTTTTT. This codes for CAMAVGGTNEKLFF.

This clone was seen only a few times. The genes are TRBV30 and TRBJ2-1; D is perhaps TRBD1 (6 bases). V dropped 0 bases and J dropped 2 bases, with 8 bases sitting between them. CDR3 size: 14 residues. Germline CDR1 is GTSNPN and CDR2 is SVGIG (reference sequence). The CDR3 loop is CAWSVGGTYNEQFF. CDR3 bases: TGTGCCTGGAGTGTAGGGGGTACCTACAATGAGCAGTTCTTC.

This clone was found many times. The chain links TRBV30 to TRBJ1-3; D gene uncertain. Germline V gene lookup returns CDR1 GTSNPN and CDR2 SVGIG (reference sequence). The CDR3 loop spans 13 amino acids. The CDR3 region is CASSGGPGNTIYF. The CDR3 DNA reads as TGTGCTTCATCAGGTGGTCCTGGAAACACCATATATTTT.